This T cell receptor (beta chain) was obtained from a study of identical twins. Only a few counts were recorded for this clonotype. Its antigen is not known. Unique molecular identifiers were present on the cDNA, which also gained a universal primer site by template switching. MiXCR was run by TCRdb on the 5' RACE reads, yielding one entry per CDR3 protein. The data hold roughly 250,000 distinct CDR3 sequences, with 7.5% observed a single time. Overall study results and limits: Insertions ran lower in abundant cord blood beta clonotypes, though not in memory repertoires. Twin-shared out-of-frame alpha sequences were enriched for low generation probability.

This CDR3 region has 16 residues. Looked up from germline, CDR1 is ENHRY and CDR2 is SYGVKD. Between the trimmed V and J ends, which lost 2 bases and 2 bases, there was a span of 12 bases. This sample also belongs to another study, concerning yellow fever vaccine responses in identical twins.

Sequenced sample: CD8+ T cells sorted from blood. This sequence was found in a woman in her late teens or twenties in good health. The genes are TRBV10-3 and TRBJ2-2; D possibly corresponds to TRBD2 (6 bases). Here the CDR3 reads CAISEPRDLNTGELFF. The CDR3 DNA follows: TGTGCCATCAGTGAGCCCAGGGACTTAAACACCGGGGAGCTGTTTTTT.